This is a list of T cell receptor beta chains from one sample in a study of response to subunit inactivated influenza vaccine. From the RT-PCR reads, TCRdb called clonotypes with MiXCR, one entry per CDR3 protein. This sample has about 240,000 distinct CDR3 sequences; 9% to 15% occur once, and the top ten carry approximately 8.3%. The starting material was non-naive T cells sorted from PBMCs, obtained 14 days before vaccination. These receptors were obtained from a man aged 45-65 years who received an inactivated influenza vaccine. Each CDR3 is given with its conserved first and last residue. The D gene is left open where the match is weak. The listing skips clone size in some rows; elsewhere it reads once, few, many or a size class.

CASSSRVIFF TGTGCCAGCAGTTCGCGCGTAATTTTCTTC TRBJ2-1 few TRBV2 .
CASSSGASPLHF TGTGCCAGCAGTTCAGGGGCTTCACCCCTCCACTTT TRBJ1-6 . TRBV28 .
CASSYYGGAEQYF TGTGCCAGCAGTTACTACGGGGGGGCCGAGCAGTACTTC TRBJ2-7 few TRBV6-5 TRBD2
CATSPGLAGTDTQYF TGTGCCACCAGTCCCGGACTAGCCGGCACAGATACGCAGTATTTT TRBJ2-3 few TRBV24-1 TRBD2
CASSHTRGRTNTGELFF TGTGCCAGCAGTCACACACGCGGGAGGACGAACACCGGGGAGCTGTTTTTT TRBJ2-2 few TRBV6-2/TRBV6-3 TRBD2
CSAAYQETQYF TGCAGTGCTGCATATCAAGAGACCCAGTACTTC TRBJ2-5 . TRBV20-1 .
CASRALRMNTGELFF TGCGCCAGCAGGGCTTTGAGGATGAACACCGGGGAGCTGTTTTTT TRBJ2-2 . TRBV5-1 .
CSATGLAGEDTQYF TGCAGTGCAACCGGACTAGCGGGGGAGGATACGCAGTATTTT TRBJ2-3 . TRBV20-1 TRBD2
CASNLTKVYSNQPQHF TGTGCCAGCAACCTAACAAAAGTATATAGCAATCAGCCCCAGCATTTT TRBJ1-5 . TRBV11-2 .
CASSKDPSPLHF TGTGCCAGCAGTAAGGACCCTTCACCCCTCCACTTT TRBJ1-6 many TRBV6-2/TRBV6-3 .
CASSLSGVFKVPQHF TGTGCCAGCAGTTTATCTGGGGTGTTCAAGGTGCCCCAGCATTTT TRBJ1-5 many TRBV27 .
CAISTGQGVVETQYF TGTGCCATCAGTACGGGACAGGGCGTCGTAGAGACCCAGTACTTC TRBJ2-5 . TRBV10-3 TRBD1
CASSESSVYGYTF TGTGCCAGCAGTGAAAGCAGCGTCTATGGCTACACCTTC TRBJ1-2 . TRBV6-1 .
CSARDGADPTSKQYF TGCAGTGCTAGAGACGGGGCGGACCCTACGTCCAAGCAGTACTTC TRBJ2-7 many TRBV20-1 .
CSATELAKNIQYF TGCAGTGCAACGGAGTTGGCCAAAAACATTCAGTACTTC TRBJ2-4 many TRBV20-1 .
CASSHSTQLEAFF TGTGCCAGCAGTCACTCCACACAGCTTGAAGCTTTCTTT TRBJ1-1 few TRBV12-3/TRBV12-4 .
CASSQALGAYNEQFF TGTGCCAGCAGCCAAGCCCTAGGAGCCTACAATGAGCAGTTCTTC TRBJ2-1 many TRBV14 .
CASSPADKVGYGYTF TGTGCCAGCAGTCCCGCGGACAAGGTTGGCTATGGCTACACCTTC TRBJ1-2 few TRBV27 .
CASSPQRGGVGDTQYF TGTGCCAGCAGCCCACAGCGGGGGGGCGTGGGAGATACGCAGTATTTT TRBJ2-3 . TRBV7-2 TRBD2
CASSPDRGYEQYF TGCGCCAGCAGCCCGGACAGGGGCTACGAGCAGTACTTC TRBJ2-7 few TRBV4-1 TRBD1
CASSLVERSTEAFF TGTGCCAGCAGCTTGGTCGAGAGGAGCACTGAAGCTTTCTTT TRBJ1-1 . TRBV5-6 .
CASSFTGGINYGYTF TGTGCCAGCAGCTTTACAGGGGGAATTAACTATGGCTACACCTTC TRBJ1-2 many TRBV7-9 TRBD1
CASSLGVSGANEQFF TGTGCCAGCAGCTTAGGGGTTTCAGGGGCTAATGAGCAGTTCTTC TRBJ2-1 . TRBV7-9 .
CASSLNPSQGGYGYTF TGCGCCAGCAGCTTGAATCCTTCACAGGGGGGTTATGGCTACACCTTC TRBJ1-2 few TRBV5-1 TRBD1
CARNLAELYNEQFF TGCGCCCGTAACTTAGCGGAGCTGTACAATGAGCAGTTCTTC TRBJ2-1 many TRBV5-1 .
CASSQDGVGGGGPGSEAFF TGCGCCAGCAGCCAAGATGGGGTAGGTGGCGGTGGGCCGGGGTCGGAAGCTTTCTTT TRBJ1-1 many TRBV4-3 .
CASSVSGTDSYEQYF TGTGCCAGCAGCGTATCCGGGACAGATTCCTACGAGCAGTACTTC TRBJ2-7 . TRBV9 TRBD1
CASSLEVAGGHETQYF TGTGCCAGCAGCTTAGAGGTAGCGGGGGGGCATGAGACCCAGTACTTC TRBJ2-5 . TRBV11-2 TRBD2
CASSEPTSGGHNEQFF TGTGCCAGCAGTGAGCCGACTAGCGGGGGGCACAATGAGCAGTTCTTC TRBJ2-1 . TRBV2 TRBD2
CASSLRQTTNEKLFF TGTGCCAGCAGCCTCCGACAGACAACTAATGAAAAACTGTTTTTT TRBJ1-4 . TRBV14 .
CASSLGTIVHEQYF TGCGCCAGCAGCTTGGGGACGATAGTACACGAGCAGTACTTC TRBJ2-7 . TRBV5-1 .
CAWGYTNEQFF TGTGCCTGGGGCTATACTAATGAGCAGTTCTTC TRBJ2-1 few TRBV30 .
CASSPDRGTYNEQFF TGTGCCAGCAGCCCGGACAGGGGGACCTACAATGAGCAGTTCTTC TRBJ2-1 . TRBV11-2 TRBD1
CASSLLAGPGETQYF TGTGCCAGCAGCTTGCTAGCGGGGCCTGGGGAGACCCAGTACTTC TRBJ2-5 many TRBV11-2 TRBD2
CSVPLRQGGETQYF TGCAGTGTTCCCCTCAGACAGGGGGGGGAGACCCAGTACTTC TRBJ2-5 many TRBV20-1 TRBD1
CASSQDSTAYEQYF TGCGCCAGCAGCCAGGACTCTACCGCCTACGAGCAGTACTTC TRBJ2-7 many TRBV5-1 .
CSASKASGSKQTQYF TGCAGTGCTAGCAAGGCTAGCGGGAGCAAACAGACCCAGTACTTC TRBJ2-5 few TRBV20-1 TRBD2
CASSRLPGAGYGYTF TGTGCCAGCAGCCGCCTTCCGGGGGCAGGATATGGCTACACCTTC TRBJ1-2 few TRBV14 .
CASSQLDPPEAFF TGCGCCAGCAGCCAACTAGACCCCCCTGAAGCTTTCTTT TRBJ1-1 many TRBV4-1 .
CATSATGGFSNTGELFF TGTGCCACCAGTGCGACAGGGGGGTTCTCGAACACCGGGGAGCTGTTTTTT TRBJ2-2 . TRBV24-1 TRBD1
CASSSGPSGYNEQFF TGCGCCAGCAGCTCGGGGCCCTCCGGGTACAATGAGCAGTTCTTC TRBJ2-1 many TRBV5-1 .
CASSYARTGGGEKLFF TGTGCCAGCAGTTACGCGAGGACAGGGGGCGGTGAAAAACTGTTTTTT TRBJ1-4 . TRBV6-5 TRBD1
CASSLRQVQDEQFF TGCGCCAGCAGCCTTCGACAGGTTCAGGATGAGCAGTTCTTC TRBJ2-1 many TRBV5-1 .
CASSPPTGTGDYNEQFF TGTGCCAGCTCACCCCCGACCGGGACAGGGGACTACAATGAGCAGTTCTTC TRBJ2-1 few TRBV18 TRBD1
CASSLDVFYNEQFF TGTGCCAGCAGTTTAGATGTCTTCTACAATGAGCAGTTCTTC TRBJ2-1 few TRBV28 .
CASSLVTGLGATGELFF TGTGCCAGCAGCTTGGTCACGGGACTAGGGGCGACCGGGGAGCTGTTTTTT TRBJ2-2 few TRBV5-4 TRBD2
CSAGSPNTEAFF TGCAGCGCAGGGAGCCCGAACACTGAAGCTTTCTTT TRBJ1-1 . TRBV29-1 .
CASSLGVVTEAFF TGTGCCAGCAGTTTAGGAGTCGTCACTGAAGCTTTCTTT TRBJ1-1 . TRBV12-3/TRBV12-4 .
CASSSKDGGNQPQHF TGTGCCAGCAGTAGTAAGGACGGGGGAAATCAGCCCCAGCATTTT TRBJ1-5 few TRBV27 .
CASSQGPAGGRGLDTQYF TGTGCCAGCAGCCAAGGTCCAGCGGGAGGCCGCGGCTTGGATACGCAGTATTTT TRBJ2-3 many TRBV4-2 TRBD2